The clone carrying this TCR beta chain was detected a few times. These data belong to a study of T-cell memory formation after mild COVID-19. TCRdb itself ran the 5' RACE reads through MiXCR, one entry per CDR3 protein. The sample lists roughly 190,000 distinct CDR3 sequences, roughly 30% occurring once. With V trimmed by 4 bases and J by 6 bases, 5 bases remained unmatched. Germline CDR1 reads SGHTA; CDR2 reads FQGTGA. The CDR3 has 15 amino acids. This rearrangement joins TRBV7-3 to TRBJ2-1, with 11 nucleotides matching TRBD1. Material for sequencing was PBMCs or a T cell subset sorted from them (not recorded which). The receptor's source is an adult woman who had mild COVID-19 (a few samples of this study predate the infection). Cell type and time point are not known. The CDR3 DNA sequence: TGTGCCAGCAGCTCTACCGGGACAGGGGGCAATGAGCAGTTCTTC. It translates to CASSSTGTGGNEQFF.